One and the same sample provided the 24 T cell receptor beta chains below, sequenced in a study of T cell responses to AZD1222 COVID-19 vaccine. This table comes from immunoSEQ multiplex PCR, and its TCRdb copy is limited to in-frame clones, with some not included. The sample contains fewer than 130,000 clones, roughly 85% of which appear only once. Here the sequenced sample was peripheral blood, taken on day 0 of AZD1222 vaccination. The receptors shown here come from an adult in good health.

The rearrangement uses TRBV5-5 and TRBJ2-5, with TRBD1 identical over 7 bases. Germline CDR1 is SGHKS and CDR2 is YYEKEE (reference sequence). J lost 5 bases, V lost 0 bases, and 7 bases had no gene match. This CDR3 region has 15 residues. The CDR3 protein is CASSLVSTGWETQYF. CDR3 bases: TGTGCCAGCAGCTTGGTTTCGACAGGGTGGGAGACCCAGTACTTC. Full variable domain (remainder filled in from reference TRBV5-5 and TRBJ2-5): DAGVTQSPTHLIKTRGQQVTLRCSPISGHKSVSWYQQVLGQGPQFIFQYYEKEERGRGNFPDRFSARQFPNYSSELNVNALLLGDSALYLCASSLVSTGWETQYFGPGTRLLVL.

The gene calls are TRBV5-4 and TRBJ1-1, with unresolved D. This CDR3 spans 13 amino acids. The germline V gene encodes CDR1 SGHNT and CDR2 YYREEE (reference sequence). V gave up 5 bases and J gave up 0 bases, with 8 bases separating them. The CDR3 loop is CASRPDMNTEAFF. CDR3 nucleotides: TGTGCCAGCAGACCTGACATGAACACTGAAGCTTTCTTT.

This chain connects TRBV18 to TRBJ1-1, with TRBD1 identical over 7 bases. V trimming: 3 bases; J trimming: 0 bases; junction bases outside the gene matches: 7. Germline CDR1 reads KGHSH; CDR2 reads LQKENI. The CDR3 has 16 residues. The CDR3 bases are TGTGCCAGCTCACCTTACGGACAGGTCCTGAACACTGAAGCTTTCTTT. This translates into CASSPYGQVLNTEAFF. Based on the CDR3 plus reference TRBV18 and TRBJ1-1, the full variable domain is NAGVMQNPRHLVRRRGQEARLRCSPMKGHSHVYWYRQLPEEGLKFMVYLQKENIIDESGMPKERFSAEFPKEGPSILRIQQVVRGDSAAYFCASSPYGQVLNTEAFFGQGTRLTVV.

This chain uses TRBV19 with TRBJ1-1; no reliable D call. The germline V gene encodes CDR1 LNHDA and CDR2 SQIVND (reference sequence). Trimming took off 1 base at V and 4 bases at J, with 7 bases between the two ends. CDR3 length equals 13 residues. The CDR3, as DNA: TGTGCCAGTAGTATAGGTCGAAGCACTGAAGCTTTCTTT. Translated: CASSIGRSTEAFF. Supplemented by reference TRBV19 and TRBJ1-1, the full variable domain reads DGGITQSPKYLFRKEGQNVTLSCEQNLNHDAMYWYRQDPGQGLRLIYYSQIVNDFQKGDIAEGYSVSREKKESFPLTVTSAQKNPTAFYLCASSIGRSTEAFFGQGTRLTVV.

The V and J genes are TRBV20-1 and TRBJ1-1, with D unresolved. The germline V gene encodes CDR1 DFQATT and CDR2 SNEGSKA (reference sequence). The CDR3 has 11 residues. CDR3 amino acids: CRPTQNTEAFF. As DNA, the CDR3 is TGCCGCCCGACACAGAACACTGAAGCTTTCTTT.

The chain carries TRBV6-1 and TRBJ1-1; 8 bases line up with TRBD1. The J segment lost 8 bases and the V segment lost 1 base, leaving 6 bases of the junction unmatched. CDR3 size: 14 residues. Germline CDR1 MNHNS, CDR2 SASEGT. CDR3 DNA sequence: TGTGCCAGCAGTGAAGGAATGTGGGACAGGGAAGCTTTCTTT. The encoded protein is CASSEGMWDREAFF.

In this sample, this clone turned up many times. The gene calls are TRBV3-1 (or the pseudogene TRBV3-2) and TRBJ1-1; unclear D gene. In germline, CDR1 is LGHDT, CDR2 YNNKEL (reference sequence). V dropped 2 bases and J dropped 4 bases, with 5 bases sitting between them. The CDR3 length is 12 residues. The CDR3 DNA follows: TGTGCCAGCAGCCAATCAGTCACTGAAGCTTTCTTT. This codes for CASSQSVTEAFF.

This clone was recorded once. The chain uses TRBV6-4 and TRBJ1-6; D unresolved. Trimming stripped 2 bases from V and 6 bases from J, with 5 bases between. CDR3 length: 13 amino acids. CDR1 and CDR2 (germline): MRHNA, SNTAGT. The CDR3 DNA sequence: TGTGCCAGCAGTGACCAGAGTAATTCACCCCTCCACTTT. It specifies CASSDQSNSPLHF.

This sequence joins TRBV5-8 and TRBJ2-3, with a tentative D call TRBD2 (6 bases). The germline V and J ends were trimmed by 2 bases and 1 base, with 11 bases remaining between them. The CDR3 covers 15 residues. Germline V gives CDR1 SGHTS, CDR2 YDEGEE. CDR3 nucleotide sequence: TGTGCCAGCAGCTTCCATCGCGGGGGCACAGATACGCAGTATTTT. Encoded protein: CASSFHRGGTDTQYF. Filled out from reference TRBV5-8 and TRBJ2-3, the complete variable domain reads EAGVTQSPTHLIKTRGQQATLRCSPISGHTSVYWYQQALGLGLQFLLWYDEGEERNRGNFPPRFSGRQFPNYSSELNVNALELEDSALYLCASSFHRGGTDTQYFGPGTRLTVL.

The J gene is TRBJ2-7, the V gene TRBV3-1 (or the pseudogene TRBV3-2); 7 nucleotides agree with TRBD1. Germline CDR1 LGHDT, CDR2 YNNKEL (reference sequence). The trim removed 1 base at V and 9 bases at J, leaving 9 bases unmatched. The CDR3 length is 14 residues. CDR3 protein: CASSQVQGSAGQYF. The CDR3 DNA follows: TGTGCCAGCAGCCAAGTACAGGGGTCGGCCGGGCAGTACTTC.

This chain connects TRBV29-1 to TRBJ2-1, with D uncertain. V gave up 7 bases and J gave up 2 bases, with 12 bases separating them. CDR1 is SQVTM and CDR2 is ANQGSEA in the germline V gene. The CDR3 spans 13 residues. CDR3 in DNA: TGCAGCGGGGGTTCGGCGGCCTACAATGAGCAGTTCTTC. Translated, it gives CSGGSAAYNEQFF.

The V and J genes are TRBV29-1 and TRBJ1-1, with a possible D match to TRBD1 (5 bases). The germline V and J ends were trimmed by 5 bases and 0 bases, with 13 bases remaining between them. Germline values: CDR1 SQVTM, CDR2 ANQGSEA. The CDR3 is 14 residues long. This chain's CDR3 is CSVSRGGVNTEAFF. CDR3 coding DNA: TGCAGCGTTAGTAGGGGAGGGGTGAACACTGAAGCTTTCTTT. Combining the CDR3 with reference TRBV29-1 and TRBJ1-1 gives the whole variable domain SAVISQKPSRDICQRGTSLTIQCQVDSQVTMMFWYRQQPGQSLTLIATANQGSEATYESGFVIDKFPISRPNLTFSTLTVSNMSPEDSSIYLCSVSRGGVNTEAFFGQGTRLTVV.

This clone occurred a few times. J is TRBJ1-5 and V is TRBV7-2; 7 bases agree with TRBD1. Germline V gene lookup returns CDR1 SGHTA and CDR2 FQGNSA. J was trimmed by 2 bases and V by 6 bases; bases with no gene match: 7. The CDR3 is 15 amino acids. CDR3 protein: CASSTGTVRNQPQHF. The CDR3, as DNA: TGTGCCAGCAGTACCGGGACAGTCCGCAATCAGCCCCAGCATTTT.

The V and J genes are TRBV3-1 (or the pseudogene TRBV3-2) and TRBJ1-2; D is ambiguous. Germline V gene sequence: CDR1 LGHDT, CDR2 YNNKEL (reference sequence). Trimming removed 4 bases at V and 11 bases at J, with 5 bases between. The CDR3 extends over 9 amino acids. DNA for the CDR3: TGTGCCAGCAGCCCGCCTTACACCTTC. Protein product: CASSPPYTF.

V and J are TRBV9 and TRBJ1-1; 7 nucleotides agree with TRBD1. Germline V gene data show CDR1 as SGDLS and CDR2 as YYNGEE. Trimming cost V 3 bases and J 1 base; bases outside gene matches: 3. This CDR3 spans 14 amino acids. The CDR3 DNA reads as TGTGCCAGCAGCGCCGGACAGGCGAACACTGAAGCTTTCTTT. Its translation: CASSAGQANTEAFF.

The J gene is TRBJ1-1, the V gene TRBV6-4, with D uncertain. Trimming took 2 bases from V and 4 from J, leaving 8 bases between them. CDR3 length equals 13 residues. Germline CDR1 is MRHNA and CDR2 is SNTAGT. The CDR3, as DNA: TGTGCCAGCAGTGACGACCCGGCCACTGAAGCTTTCTTT. The encoded protein is CASSDDPATEAFF.

In its sample, this clone was seen once. The chain recombines TRBV7-6 with TRBJ2-3, with 8 bases matching TRBD2. V was pared by 0 bases and J by 5 bases, with 10 bases of the junction left unmatched. The germline CDR1 and CDR2 sequences are SGHVS and FNYEAQ. The CDR3 contains 17 residues. Written as DNA, the CDR3 is TGTGCCAGCAGCTTAGCGGCGGGGGGCGCATACGGAGATACGCAGTATTTT. Protein product: CASSLAAGGAYGDTQYF.

The gene calls are TRBV12-3 or TRBV12-4 and TRBJ2-7, with D tentatively TRBD1 or TRBD2 (5 bases each). The CDR3 runs to 13 residues. Trimming removed 7 bases from V and 7 bases from J, with 17 bases in between. CDR3 protein: CASTGPRQGEQYF. In DNA, the CDR3 is TGTGCCAGCACGGGACCGAGACAAGGGGAGCAGTACTTC.

This rearrangement joins TRBV27 to TRBJ2-5, with a weak D call TRBD2 (6 bases). The germline CDR1 and CDR2 sequences are MNHEY and SMNVEV (reference sequence). The CDR3 contains 15 residues. Trimming removed 6 bases from V and 4 bases from J, with 18 bases in between. CDR3 region: CASSPGSAGGETQYF. In DNA, the CDR3 is TGTGCCAGCAGCCCGGGATCCGCCGGGGGAGAGACCCAGTACTTC.

This clone has just a few counts. The CDR3 coding sequence is TGTGCCAGCAGTTTATCGGGGGTAGCGAGCTACGAGCAGTACTTC. It encodes CASSLSGVASYEQYF. The chain carries TRBV27 and TRBJ2-7, with D perhaps given as TRBD1 or TRBD2 (5 bases each). The CDR3 has 15 amino acids. Trimming removed 0 bases from V and 3 bases from J, with 12 bases in between. Germline CDR1 and CDR2: MNHEY and SMNVEV (reference sequence).

The genes are TRBV5-1 and TRBJ2-3; 7 bases match TRBD1. Losses at the gene ends were 4 bases for V and 2 bases for J; bases not matched to a gene: 4. The CDR3 extends over 14 amino acids. Germline CDR1 SGHRS, CDR2 YFSETQ. The CDR3 bases are TGCGCCAGCAGCCAGGGGACAGACACAGATACGCAGTATTTT. Protein product: CASSQGTDTDTQYF.

The chain combines TRBV6-2 or TRBV6-3 with TRBJ2-3; D is unresolved. CDR1 is MNHEY and CDR2 is SVGEGT in the germline V gene. This CDR3 comprises 15 residues. The V end was cut by 4 bases, the J end by 0 bases, with 11 bases between. The CDR3 reads CASSFDAQSTDTQYF. CDR3 DNA sequence: TGTGCCAGCAGTTTTGACGCTCAAAGCACAGATACGCAGTATTTT.

The rearrangement joins TRBV12-3 or TRBV12-4 to TRBJ2-1, with D possibly being TRBD1 (5 bases). This CDR3 contains 13 residues. The V end lost 3 bases, the J end lost 10 bases, and 13 bases lay between the germline ends. The CDR3 reads CASSLTVLGEQFF. CDR3 sequence (DNA): TGTGCCAGCAGTTTGACAGTCTTGGGCGAGCAGTTCTTC.

This clone came up a few times. The chain couples TRBV6-6 to TRBJ2-1; D perhaps matches TRBD2 (6 bases). CDR1 and CDR2 from the germline V gene are MNHNY and SVGAGI (reference sequence). The V end lost 0 bases, the J end lost 12 bases, and 12 bases lay between the germline ends. The CDR3 length is 13 residues. CDR3 DNA: TGTGCCAGCAGTTACTCCACGGGAGATAGGCAGTTCTTC. This sequence encodes CASSYSTGDRQFF.